This TCR beta chain was sequenced for a study of blood T cell repertoires in COVID-19 (dated by TCRdb to the early 2020s). A note on the overall study: Samples from collaborators originated in the United States, Italy and Spain and spanned both the acute and convalescent phases of COVID-19. The repertoires were made available in a free public database intended to serve as a resource for research on the immune response to SARS-CoV-2. Deeply sampled blood TCRbeta repertoires from subjects exposed to, actively infected with, or recovered from COVID-19 were included in the dataset. Nearly every sample came with metadata listing a de-identified subject ID, COVID-19 status, age in years and sex. The prospective study material was composed of cDNA or gDNA derived from T cells, B-cell-depleted T cells, or PBMCs. The samples were drawn from two sources: the first 160 participants of the ongoing ImmuneRACE study, and 1,254 subjects contributed by 6 global collaborators. Where HLA class I and class II types were available, the types were taken from metadata supplied by the sample provider, not from assay-based typing. Overall results and qualifications from the work: The quantity of clinical and demographic metadata differed by source and by participant and was supplied without curation.

Each collaborating institution followed its own protocols to collect whole blood in K2EDTA tubes. For TCRbeta analysis, collaborators shipped samples as frozen whole blood, isolated PBMCs, or DNA extracted from either of those sample types. The immunoSEQ Assay, a bias-controlled multiplex PCR, was used to amplify TCRbeta CDR3 regions from genomic DNA. Per the original workflow: Within the assay, amplification of reference gene primers was used to estimate how many nucleated cells each sample contained. Sequence reads were collapsed and filtered to measure the absolute abundance of every unique TCRbeta CDR3 rearrangement. Productive Simpson clonality was computed per sample as the square root of Simpson's diversity index over productive rearrangements. In its TCRdb copy, this immuneACCESS table keeps in-frame sequences only and misses some clones. Where compared with another copy, unresolved V genes explain less than half of these, and the others have no known cause. For V, J and clone size, that table is used; D and trimming come from the DNA. For this sample there are around 110,000 clones; approximately 82% appear just once. Together, the top ten hold around 7.6% of the sample.

Notes on this clone: Its binding antigen is unknown. No much larger clone is present one base from it, and per-base qualities are unavailable.

V is clipped by 5 bases and J by 4 bases, and the sequence between their germline boundaries is 11 bases long. From the cysteine through the phenylalanine, the CDR3 covers 13 amino acids. Kept here is only the CDR3 DNA, which spans 39 bases and is read in frame from base 1. CDR1 and CDR2 (MNHNY, SVGAGI) derive from the germline V gene (reference sequence). The sample taken for sequencing was peripheral blood. The chain is made from TRBV6-6 and TRBJ1-2, with TRBD1 tentatively as D gene (6 bases match). The sequence came from a man aged 70-80 years with active or convalescent COVID-19. The CDR3 protein is CASSTGQSYGYTF. The sequence in DNA is TGTGCCAGCAGTACCGGACAGAGCTATGGCTACACCTTC.